The 2 T cell receptor beta chains reported below all come from one sample, sequenced in a study of blood T cell repertoires in COVID-19 (dated by TCRdb to 2020 to 2021). Library method: the immunoSEQ multiplex PCR assay. The table was pulled from immuneACCESS by TCRdb, which kept in-frame rearrangements only. Such tables lose some clones; where checked, under half of the loss comes from unresolved V genes, and the rest has no known cause. The sample table lists about 240,000 clones, around 85% of them with a count of one. More than 8% of the sample comes from the top ten. The sequencing input was peripheral blood. These receptor sequences come from a woman at least 80 years old with acute or convalescent COVID-19.

The V call is TRBV19, the J call TRBJ1-1, with D perhaps TRBD1 (6 bases). Between the trimmed V and J ends, which lost 5 bases and 0 bases, there was a span of 10 bases. Germline values: CDR1 LNHDA, CDR2 SQIVND (reference sequence). This CDR3 has 14 amino acids. The CDR3 here is CASSSGELNTEAFF. The CDR3, as DNA: TGTGCCAGTAGTTCAGGGGAGCTGAACACTGAAGCTTTCTTT.

There are a few counts of this clone. The CDR3 sequence: CASTDRSSGNTIYF. The CDR3 DNA follows: TGTGCCAGCACCGACAGGAGCTCTGGAAACACCATATATTTT. The chain employs TRBV6-6 and TRBJ1-3, with D maybe TRBD1 (6 bases). V lost 7 bases to trimming and J lost 0 bases, with 10 bases between them. The V gene's germline CDR1 is MNHNY and CDR2 SVGAGI (reference sequence). The CDR3 is made up of 14 amino acids.